Each of the 25 T cell receptor beta chains below was sequenced from the same sample in a study of Ad26.COV2.S vaccination and SARS-CoV-2 variants (dated by TCRdb to about 2021). Libraries were constructed by the immunoSEQ multiplex PCR assay. TCRdb limited this immuneACCESS table to in-frame rearrangements with V and J called. A share of clones is missing; checked studies link under half to unresolved V genes, and the rest is unexplained. Present in this sample are about 350,000 clones, around nine tenths of which were seen just once. Together, the top ten hold about 4.6% of the sample. The sample's treatment or condition, from its label and the paper: roughly 18 received Ad26.COV2.S at low or high dose, single or two shots; 5 received placebo; per-sample allocation not given. Repertoires of vaccine and placebo recipients were sequenced from samples collected on day 63 after the first injection.

Source: peripheral blood, taken in a trial of Ad26.COV2.S vaccine versus placebo. These receptor sequences come from a person aged 18 to 65 who received the Ad26.COV2.S COVID-19 vaccine or a placebo.

The table lists this clone with a few counts. The J gene is TRBJ2-7, the V gene TRBV7-3; D call uncertain. V was shortened by 1 base and J by 0 bases, with 7 bases between the two germline ends. This CDR3 has 14 residues. The germline V gene has CDR1 SGHTA and CDR2 FQGTGA. CDR3 sequence reads: CASSLNPHSYEQYF. The CDR3 DNA follows: TGTGCCAGCAGCTTAAATCCCCACTCCTACGAGCAGTACTTC.

This clone was seen once. The chain carries TRBV7-3 and TRBJ2-7; TRBD2 matches 9 bases. V shed 0 bases, J shed 5 bases, and the junction held 5 bases outside the gene matches. This CDR3 spans 15 amino acids. The germline V gene has CDR1 SGHTA and CDR2 FQGTGA. The DNA for the CDR3 is TGTGCCAGCAGCTTAACAAAGGGACTAGCCCACGAGCAGTACTTC. Its translation: CASSLTKGLAHEQYF. Together with reference TRBV7-3 and TRBJ2-7, the CDR3 gives the full variable domain: GAGVSQTPSNKVTEKGKYVELRCDPISGHTALYWYRQSLGQGPEFLIYFQGTGAADDSGLPNDRFFAVRPEGSVSTLKIQRTERGDSAVYLCASSLTKGLAHEQYFGPGTRLTVT.

This chain connects TRBV7-2 to TRBJ2-2; D gene unclear. This CDR3 comprises 15 residues. Germline V lookup: CDR1 SGHTA, CDR2 FQGNSA. The germline V and J ends were trimmed by 1 base and 1 base, with 7 bases remaining between them. In DNA form, the CDR3 reads TGTGCCAGCAGCTTAGAAGGACGGAACACCGGGGAGCTGTTTTTT. This sequence encodes CASSLEGRNTGELFF.

The chain uses TRBV10-1 and TRBJ2-1, with TRBD1 identical over 10 bases. The trim removed 5 bases at V and 6 bases at J, leaving 19 bases unmatched. This CDR3 contains 19 residues. CDR1 is WNHNN and CDR2 is SYGVQD in the germline V gene (reference sequence). The CDR3 DNA reads TGCGCCAGCAGTCTCCCGACAGGGGGCTCAATTCTTCGGGTCAATGAGCAGTTCTTC. This codes for CASSLPTGGSILRVNEQFF.

This chain links TRBV6-1 with TRBJ1-3, with D perhaps matching TRBD1 (5 bases). The ends were cut back, 1 base at V and 5 bases at J, with 9 bases in the middle. This CDR3 has 14 amino acids. Per the germline V gene, CDR1 is MNHNS and CDR2 is SASEGT. CDR3 in amino acids: CASSEGDGRNTIYF. CDR3 in DNA: TGTGCCAGCAGTGAAGGGGACGGCCGAAACACCATATATTTT.

Only one count was recorded for this clone. The chain has TRBV2 and TRBJ2-7; D gene uncertain. The CDR3 sequence is 12 residues long. The germline CDR1 and CDR2 sequences are SNHLY and FYNNEI. V lost 6 bases, J lost 1 base, and 7 bases lay in between. The CDR3 sequence: CASRLGSYEQYF. The CDR3 DNA follows: TGTGCCAGCAGGCTGGGGTCCTACGAGCAGTACTTC.

This rearrangement joins TRBV7-8 to TRBJ2-7; no reliable D call. V lost 1 base to trimming and J lost 2 bases, with 15 bases between them. The CDR3 sequence is 16 residues long. In germline, CDR1 is SGHVS, CDR2 FQNEAQ. The DNA of the CDR3 is TGTGCCAGCAGCTTAGTCGTTGGAGCAGGTACCTACGAGCAGTACTTC. Residues: CASSLVVGAGTYEQYF.

The V and J genes are TRBV19 and TRBJ1-2, with a possible D match to TRBD1 (5 bases). Trimming shortened V by 4 bases and J by 2 bases, and 14 bases separated the two germline ends. Per the germline V gene, CDR1 is LNHDA and CDR2 is SQIVND (reference sequence). This CDR3 comprises 15 residues. CDR3 sequence: CASSKGQDLNYGYTF. The CDR3 nucleotides are TGTGCCAGTAGTAAGGGGCAGGACCTAAACTATGGCTACACCTTC.

The chain uses TRBV18 and TRBJ2-3; 7 bases map to TRBD2. Germline V CDR1 and CDR2: KGHSH, LQKENI. This CDR3 is built from 16 residues. J lost 0 bases, V lost 4 bases, and 7 bases had no gene match. The chain's CDR3 is CASSRGAGTSTDTQYF. CDR3 in DNA: TGTGCCAGCTCACGCGGAGCGGGAACTAGCACAGATACGCAGTATTTT.

This clone appeared a single time. This chain joins TRBV5-6 and TRBJ2-5; 8 positions match TRBD1. Germline loops: CDR1 SGHDT, CDR2 YYEEEE. The CDR3 totals 17 residues. Trimming at V came to 2 bases and at J to 2 bases, leaving 11 bases not matched to a gene. CDR3 nucleotides: TGTGCCAGCAGCTTTTCGCAGGGGGCAATCTATCAAGAGACCCAGTACTTC. Translation: CASSFSQGAIYQETQYF.

J is TRBJ1-1 and V is TRBV7-9, with TRBD1 identical over 9 bases. The germline V gene encodes CDR1 SEHNR and CDR2 FQNEAQ (reference sequence). The CDR3 contains 17 residues. J gave up 5 bases and V 4 bases, and 14 bases lay outside the gene matches. The CDR3 loop reads CASSSTGTGFGKTEAFF. The CDR3 region has the DNA TGTGCCAGCAGCTCCACCGGGACAGGGTTCGGAAAAACTGAAGCTTTCTTT.

This sequence joins TRBV19 and TRBJ2-1; either TRBD1 or TRBD2 may supply D (6 bases each). V lost 5 bases, J lost 9 bases, and 14 bases lay in between. This CDR3 region has 13 residues. From germline, CDR1 is LNHDA and CDR2 SQIVND (reference sequence). The CDR3 spells CASSPWGAGEQFF. The CDR3 region has the DNA TGTGCCAGTAGTCCGTGGGGGGCGGGTGAGCAGTTCTTC.

This clone was counted only a few times. The chain uses TRBV9 and TRBJ2-2, with D maybe TRBD2 (6 bases). Trimming stripped 0 bases from V and 1 base from J, with 7 bases between. The CDR3 spans 15 residues. Germline values: CDR1 SGDLS, CDR2 YYNGEE. CDR3 sequence: CASSVDGGNTGELFF. The DNA of the CDR3 is TGTGCCAGCAGCGTAGACGGGGGGAACACCGGGGAGCTGTTTTTT.

V is TRBV2 and J is TRBJ2-7; weak D call: TRBD2 (5 bases). The V and J ends lost 5 bases and 1 base respectively, with 15 bases between them. The V gene's germline CDR1 is SNHLY and CDR2 FYNNEI. The CDR3 is 15 amino acids. The DNA of the CDR3 is TGTGCCAGCAGTTATGCGAGGACTGGTTCCTACGAGCAGTACTTC. Its protein product is CASSYARTGSYEQYF.

This chain links TRBV7-8 with TRBJ1-1; tentative D call: TRBD1 (5 bases). Germline V CDR1 and CDR2: SGHVS, FQNEAQ. The CDR3 runs 15 residues. The V end lost 1 base, the J end lost 1 base, and 10 bases lay between the germline ends. In nucleotides, the CDR3 is TGTGCCAGCAGCTTAGGGGGCAGGGCGAACACTGAAGCTTTCTTT. This sequence encodes CASSLGGRANTEAFF.

The V gene is TRBV11-2, the J gene TRBJ2-1; 8 bases are a match to TRBD2. J gave up 3 bases and V 4 bases, and 11 bases lay outside the gene matches. CDR3 size: 17 residues. CDR1 and CDR2 from the germline V gene are SGHAT and FQNNGV. CDR3 protein: CASSSLSGTHHYNEQFF. The CDR3 region has the DNA TGTGCCAGCAGCTCCCTTAGCGGGACCCACCACTACAATGAGCAGTTCTTC. The full variable domain, rest sourced from reference TRBV11-2 and TRBJ2-1, is EAGVAQSPRYKIIEKRQSVAFWCNPISGHATLYWYQQILGQGPKLLIQFQNNGVVDDSQLPKDRFSAERLKGVDSTLKIQPAKLEDSAVYLCASSSLSGTHHYNEQFFGPGTRLTVL.

V usage is TRBV5-1 and J usage is TRBJ1-4; D unclear. Looked up from germline, CDR1 is SGHRS and CDR2 is YFSETQ. The CDR3 is 16 amino acids. V lost 2 bases to trimming and J lost 0 bases, with 11 bases between them. The DNA of the CDR3 is TGCGCCAGCAGCTTAAGGGAATCTGCAACTAATGAAAAACTGTTTTTT. Its translation is CASSLRESATNEKLFF.

CDR3: CASSGGLSPLAKNIQYF. In DNA, the CDR3 is TGCGCCAGCAGCGGGGGACTCTCCCCACTAGCCAAAAACATTCAGTACTTC. This chain connects TRBV5-1 to TRBJ2-4, with TRBD2 as a possible D gene (6 bases). Germline CDR1 SGHRS, CDR2 YFSETQ. V lost 4 bases and J lost 0, with 17 bases in between. The CDR3 runs 17 residues.

The CDR3 protein is CASSSYGGGNQPQHF. The CDR3 region has the DNA TGTGCCAGCAGCTCGTATGGGGGGGGCAATCAGCCCCAGCATTTT. The rearrangement uses TRBV5-6 and TRBJ1-5; D might be TRBD1 (5 bases). CDR1 and CDR2 (germline): SGHDT, YYEEEE. Trimming removed 3 bases at V and 2 bases at J, with 12 bases between. This CDR3 has 15 amino acids.

The gene calls are TRBV10-1 and TRBJ2-7, with D unclear. The CDR3 sequence is 12 residues long. The germline gives CDR1 WNHNN, CDR2 SYGVQD (reference sequence). Trimming pared 3 bases from V and 6 bases from J, leaving 9 bases between. The CDR3, as DNA: TGCGCCAGCAGTGAAGGTGGGATCGAGCAGTACTTC. It is translated as CASSEGGIEQYF.

J is TRBJ2-5 and V is TRBV29-1; TRBD1 aligns across 7 bases. The ends lost 7 bases at V and 2 bases at J; junction bases unmatched: 10. CDR3 size: 14 residues. In germline, CDR1 is SQVTM, CDR2 ANQGSEA. DNA of the CDR3: TGCAGCGGGGACAGTAGGAGTGGGCAAGAGACCCAGTACTTC. This gives the protein CSGDSRSGQETQYF.

The chain is built from TRBV11-2 and TRBJ2-7; D not resolved. V was clipped by 0 bases and J by 3 bases, with 24 bases between them. Per germline, CDR1 SGHAT and CDR2 FQNNGV. The CDR3 runs to 19 residues. CDR3: CASSLEGVVEPQLFYEQYF. CDR3 coding DNA: TGTGCCAGCAGCTTAGAAGGAGTTGTCGAGCCTCAATTATTCTACGAGCAGTACTTC.

The gene calls are TRBV19 and TRBJ2-2, with a weak D call TRBD1 (5 bases). CDR3 length: 16 amino acids. Germline V CDR1 and CDR2: LNHDA, SQIVND (reference sequence). V lost 7 bases and J 1 base, leaving 16 bases between the germline ends. The CDR3 here is CASTLRPGRNTGELFF. CDR3 nucleotide sequence: TGTGCCAGTACCCTCCGGCCAGGGCGGAACACCGGGGAGCTGTTTTTT.

J is TRBJ1-1 and V is TRBV3-1 (or the pseudogene TRBV3-2); D ambiguous. The CDR3 extends over 13 amino acids. Between the trimmed V and J ends, which lost 1 base and 4 bases, there was a span of 7 bases. CDR1 is LGHDT and CDR2 is YNNKEL in the germline V gene (reference sequence). Here the CDR3 DNA reads TGTGCCAGCAGCCAAGCGGGGATCACTGAAGCTTTCTTT. This translates into CASSQAGITEAFF.

The table lists this clone with a few counts. The chain employs TRBV7-8 and TRBJ2-2; D is perhaps TRBD2 (6 bases). Germline V CDR1 and CDR2: SGHVS, FQNEAQ. The V end was cut by 5 bases, the J end by 2 bases, with 12 bases between. The CDR3 contains 15 residues. The chain's CDR3 is CASSLRDFNTGELFF. Written as DNA, the CDR3 is TGTGCCAGCAGCCTCCGGGACTTCAACACCGGGGAGCTGTTTTTT.